The 26 T cell receptor beta chains given below trace back to one sample, sequenced in a study of T-cell reconstitution after alpha-beta-depleted transplantation in children. Preparing the TCRbeta library involved the use of unique molecular identifiers. TCRdb called the PCR reads again in MiXCR, with one record for every CDR3 protein. The sample holds more than 40,000 distinct CDR3 sequences, around 53% seen once. Sequences were derived from peripheral blood, sampled before TCRalphabeta/CD19-depleted stem cell transplant. The receptors originated from a boy under three years old with SCID, due to receive a stem cell transplant.

This clonotype was counted between two and nine times. V is TRBV20-1 and J is TRBJ2-5; TRBD1 or TRBD2 may be the D gene (5 bases each). The CDR3 is 12 amino acids. V was clipped by 5 bases and J by 5 bases, with 12 bases between them. The germline V gene has CDR1 DFQATT and CDR2 SNEGSKA (reference sequence). CDR3 residues: CSAPGPGETQYF. CDR3 bases: TGCAGTGCTCCGGGACCGGGGGAGACCCAGTACTTC.

CDR3 nucleotides: TGCGCCAGCAGCTTGGTACCGGGTACGGGCACTGAAGCTTTCTTT. It encodes CASSLVPGTGTEAFF. The chain has TRBV5-1 and TRBJ1-1; no clear D. The CDR3 loop spans 15 amino acids. Germline loops: CDR1 SGHRS, CDR2 YFSETQ. The V gene lost 0 bases and the J gene lost 4 bases, with 13 bases spanning the gap. Looking up the rest from reference TRBV5-1 and TRBJ1-1 gives the full variable domain: KAGVTQTPRYLIKTRGQQVTLSCSPISGHRSVSWYQQTPGQGLQFLFEYFSETQRNKGNFPGRFSGRQFSNSRSEMNVSTLELGDSALYLCASSLVPGTGTEAFFGQGTRLTVV.

The rearrangement joins TRBV5-1 to TRBJ2-7; D is ambiguous. The CDR3 is 15 amino acids. V lost 0 bases and J lost 0, with 10 bases in between. Germline values: CDR1 SGHRS, CDR2 YFSETQ. Here the CDR3 reads CASSLAGLSSYEQYF. The CDR3 DNA sequence: TGCGCCAGCAGCTTGGCGGGCCTCAGCTCCTACGAGCAGTACTTC.

This clonotype was seen ten or more times. The chain carries TRBV20-1 and TRBJ2-1; a possible D gene is TRBD2 (7 bases). Between the trimmed V and J ends, which lost 4 bases and 0 bases, there was a span of 13 bases. CDR1 DFQATT and CDR2 SNEGSKA come from the germline V gene (reference sequence). The CDR3 is 15 residues long. The CDR3 sequence is CSAIAGANSYNEQFF. In DNA, the CDR3 is TGCAGTGCTATCGCGGGGGCCAACTCCTACAATGAGCAGTTCTTC.

The chain has TRBV5-4 and TRBJ1-1; D perhaps matches TRBD1 (5 bases). CDR3 length: 15 amino acids. Trimming took 4 bases from V and 1 from J, leaving 14 bases between them. Germline V gene data show CDR1 as SGHNT and CDR2 as YYREEE (reference sequence). The chain's CDR3 is CASSGGEQPNTEAFF. For the CDR3, the DNA is TGTGCCAGCAGCGGGGGGGAACAGCCGAACACTGAAGCTTTCTTT.

CDR3 residues: CASSLERRSEQFF. In nucleotides, the CDR3 is TGTGCCAGCAGCCTAGAAAGACGTAGTGAGCAGTTCTTC. The genes are TRBV13 and TRBJ2-1, with D uncertain. The CDR3 consists of 13 residues. Germline values: CDR1 PRHDT, CDR2 FYEKMQ (reference sequence). V lost 5 bases, J lost 9 bases, and 14 bases lay in between.

The rearrangement uses TRBV29-1 and TRBJ2-5, with 7 bases identical to TRBD2. The end of the DNA is better explained by TRBJ2-1, so the J call may be wrong. Germline V gene sequence: CDR1 SQVTM, CDR2 ANQGSEA. CDR3 length: 12 amino acids. This CDR3 reads CSISGRGDEQFF. The CDR3 bases are TGCAGCATTAGCGGGCGAGGGGATGAGCAGTTCTTC.

The chain carries TRBV20-1 and TRBJ1-1; D might be TRBD1 (5 bases). Germline V gene sequence: CDR1 DFQATT, CDR2 SNEGSKA (reference sequence). The CDR3 has 14 residues. The V end lost 5 bases, the J end lost 4 bases, and 17 bases lay between the germline ends. The CDR3 bases are TGCAGTGCTCGAATCCGGGGCGAGGGCACTGAAGCTTTCTTT. It codes for CSARIRGEGTEAFF.

The V and J genes are TRBV15 and TRBJ2-3, with a tentative D call TRBD1 (5 bases). V dropped 0 bases and J dropped 0 bases, with 13 bases sitting between them. This CDR3 is 17 amino acids long. CDR1 LNHNV and CDR2 YYDKDF come from the germline V gene (reference sequence). The CDR3 DNA reads TGTGCCACCAGCAGAGATTATAAGGGGCCCAGCACAGATACGCAGTATTTT. Protein sequence: CATSRDYKGPSTDTQYF.

This clonotype was seen a handful of times. The rearrangement joins TRBV5-6 to TRBJ1-5; a possible D gene is TRBD1 (6 bases). The CDR3 spans 14 residues. The germline V gene encodes CDR1 SGHDT and CDR2 YYEEEE. The V end was cut by 2 bases, the J end by 4 bases, with 10 bases between. This CDR3 reads CASSLQGPNQPQHF. CDR3 bases: TGTGCCAGCAGCTTACAGGGCCCGAATCAGCCCCAGCATTTT.

The chain is built from TRBV12-3 or TRBV12-4 and TRBJ1-1; a possible D gene is TRBD1 (5 bases). CDR3 length: 14 amino acids. V lost 6 bases, J lost 3 bases, and 14 bases lay in between. DNA of the CDR3: TGTGCCAGCAGCAGACACGGGGGGGACACTGAAGCTTTCTTT. Amino acids: CASSRHGGDTEAFF.

The chain combines TRBV29-1 with TRBJ2-1, with 7 bases lining up with TRBD1. Germline values: CDR1 SQVTM, CDR2 ANQGSEA. The CDR3 spans 14 residues. The V and J ends lost 7 bases and 0 bases, in that order; junction bases with no gene match: 6. The CDR3, as DNA: TGCAGCGCCGAAAAGGGGGCCTCCTACAATGAGCAGTTCTTC. It specifies CSAEKGASYNEQFF.

This clonotype has a handful of counts. The chain uses TRBV20-1 and TRBJ2-1; TRBD2 aligns across 8 bases. Looked up from germline, CDR1 is DFQATT and CDR2 is SNEGSKA (reference sequence). The CDR3 is 13 amino acids. Trimming cost V 8 bases and J 7 bases; bases outside gene matches: 10. CDR3 nucleotides: TGCAGTAGCACAGCGGGGGAGGTAAATGAGCAGTTCTTC. Translated: CSSTAGEVNEQFF.

This clonotype has only a few counts. The gene calls are TRBV27 and TRBJ2-1; 13 bases line up with TRBD2. CDR3 length equals 17 residues. The trim removed 4 bases at V and 2 bases at J, leaving 5 bases unmatched. The germline V gene has CDR1 MNHEY and CDR2 SMNVEV (reference sequence). CDR3 region: CASSSRTSGGTYNEQFF. In nucleotides, the CDR3 is TGTGCCAGCAGTTCACGGACTAGCGGGGGCACCTACAATGAGCAGTTCTTC.

This clonotype has at least ten counts. V usage is TRBV7-9 and J usage is TRBJ1-3; the D gene is possibly TRBD1 (6 bases). The CDR3 spans 13 residues. Germline values: CDR1 SEHNR, CDR2 FQNEAQ (reference sequence). With 5 bases removed from V and 8 bases from J, the gap between germline ends came to 13 bases. The CDR3 coding sequence is TGTGCCAGCAGCACACAGGGTTTGGACACCATATATTTT. Translation: CASSTQGLDTIYF.

A single count supports this clonotype. The V call is TRBV27, the J call TRBJ2-7, with no clear D. CDR3 size: 11 residues. With 4 bases removed from V and 4 bases from J, the gap between germline ends came to 5 bases. Germline V lookup: CDR1 MNHEY, CDR2 SMNVEV (reference sequence). CDR3 nucleotides: TGTGCCAGCAGTTCCCGATACGAGCAGTACTTC. It codes for CASSSRYEQYF.

The gene calls are TRBV20-1 and TRBJ1-2, with 7 bases that match TRBD1. This CDR3 is 13 amino acids long. V was clipped by 4 bases and J by 1 base; unmatched bases: 3. Germline CDR1 and CDR2: DFQATT and SNEGSKA (reference sequence). CDR3 nucleotides: TGCAGTGCTACCAGGGACAGTAACTATGGCTACACCTTC. Encoded protein: CSATRDSNYGYTF.

The chain combines TRBV20-1 with TRBJ2-4, with a weak D call TRBD1 (6 bases). The germline V and J ends were trimmed by 0 bases and 1 base, with 7 bases remaining between them. CDR1 DFQATT and CDR2 SNEGSKA come from the germline V gene (reference sequence). The CDR3 loop spans 14 amino acids. CDR3 in DNA: TGCAGTGCTAGAGATACAGGGGCCAAAAACATTCAGTACTTC. Translation gives CSARDTGAKNIQYF.

The rearrangement joins TRBV7-2 to TRBJ2-7; D might be TRBD1 (6 bases). Deletions cut 3 bases from V and 7 bases from J, with 16 bases between. The germline V gene encodes CDR1 SGHTA and CDR2 FQGNSA. This CDR3 spans 14 amino acids. As DNA, the CDR3 is TGTGCCAGCAGCTTCGGCACGGGACATCGGGAGCAGTACTTC. Amino acid sequence: CASSFGTGHREQYF.

The V gene is TRBV7-6, the J gene TRBJ2-3; D gene ambiguous. This CDR3 is built from 13 residues. V was clipped by 5 bases and J by 8 bases, with 14 bases between them. CDR1 is SGHVS and CDR2 is FNYEAQ in the germline V gene. The CDR3 nucleotides are TGTGCCAGCAGCCCGCAGTATTCGGGTACGCAGTATTTT. It specifies CASSPQYSGTQYF.

In its sample, this clonotype was seen a few times. The chain employs TRBV7-2 and TRBJ2-1; perhaps TRBD2 as D (6 bases). Germline V gene lookup returns CDR1 SGHTA and CDR2 FQGNSA. V was shortened by 4 bases and J by 7 bases, with 17 bases between the two germline ends. The CDR3 length is 15 residues. The CDR3 is CASSSSLGGTNEQFF. CDR3 bases: TGTGCCAGCAGCTCCTCTCTAGGAGGGACGAATGAGCAGTTCTTC.

The V gene is TRBV5-1, the J gene TRBJ2-7, with TRBD1 matching over 7 bases. Germline V lookup: CDR1 SGHRS, CDR2 YFSETQ. The CDR3 sequence is 14 residues long. Losses at the gene ends were 3 bases for V and 0 bases for J; bases not matched to a gene: 3. The CDR3 spells CASSSGQSSYEQYF. The CDR3 bases are TGCGCCAGCAGCTCGGGACAGAGCTCCTACGAGCAGTACTTC.

V usage is TRBV20-1 and J usage is TRBJ1-5, with D unresolved. Germline-derived CDR1 and CDR2 are DFQATT and SNEGSKA (reference sequence). The CDR3 loop spans 13 amino acids. Trimming pared 2 bases from V and 7 bases from J, leaving 12 bases between. CDR3 sequence reads: CSARSREPQPQHF. The CDR3 nucleotides are TGCAGTGCTAGATCCCGTGAGCCGCAGCCCCAGCATTTT.

V gene TRBV4-2 combines with J gene TRBJ2-1, with D perhaps TRBD1 or TRBD2 (5 bases each). The CDR3 runs to 14 residues. Germline V gene sequence: CDR1 LGHNA, CDR2 YNFKEQ. Trimming left V 2 bases short and J 8 bases short, with 13 bases between. The CDR3 coding sequence is TGTGCCAGCAGCCAAAGGGACGGATTGGATGAGCAGTTCTTC. Translating it yields CASSQRDGLDEQFF.

This clonotype was detected only a few times. The chain combines TRBV7-8 with TRBJ2-7; D might be TRBD2 (7 bases). Germline loops: CDR1 SGHVS, CDR2 FQNEAQ. The V and J ends lost 1 base and 3 bases respectively, with 13 bases between them. CDR3 size: 15 residues. CDR3 amino acids: CASSLDRGADYEQYF. The CDR3, as DNA: TGTGCCAGCAGCTTAGATCGGGGGGCGGACTACGAGCAGTACTTC.

This clonotype was observed a few times. The J gene is TRBJ2-7, the V gene TRBV10-2; no definite D call. The CDR3 spans 11 residues. The germline CDR1 and CDR2 sequences are WSHSY and SAAADI. The V end lost 3 bases, the J end lost 4 bases, and 4 bases lay between the germline ends. The CDR3: CASSDIYEQYF. CDR3 sequence (DNA): TGCGCCAGCAGTGATATATACGAGCAGTACTTC.